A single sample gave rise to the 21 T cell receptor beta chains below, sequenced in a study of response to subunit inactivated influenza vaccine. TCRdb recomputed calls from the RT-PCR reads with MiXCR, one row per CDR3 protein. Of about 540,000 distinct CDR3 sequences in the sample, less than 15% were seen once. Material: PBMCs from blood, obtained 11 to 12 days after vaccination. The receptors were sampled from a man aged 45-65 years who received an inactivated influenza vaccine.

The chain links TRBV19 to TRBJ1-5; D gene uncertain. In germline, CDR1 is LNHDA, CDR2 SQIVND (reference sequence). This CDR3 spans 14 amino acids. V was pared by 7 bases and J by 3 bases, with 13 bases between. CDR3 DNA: TGTGCCAGTACGGGTCCACGGAACAATCAGCCCCAGCATTTT. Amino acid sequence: CASTGPRNNQPQHF.

The CDR3 protein is CASSFLGFGLAGSNEQFF. Here the CDR3 DNA reads TGCGCCAGCAGCTTCTTGGGATTTGGGCTAGCGGGATCCAATGAGCAGTTCTTC. This chain uses TRBV5-1 with TRBJ2-1; 9 nucleotides match TRBD2. The CDR3 has 18 amino acids. Trimming took 2 bases from V and 6 from J; bases not matched to a gene: 15. Germline CDR1 reads SGHRS; CDR2 reads YFSETQ.

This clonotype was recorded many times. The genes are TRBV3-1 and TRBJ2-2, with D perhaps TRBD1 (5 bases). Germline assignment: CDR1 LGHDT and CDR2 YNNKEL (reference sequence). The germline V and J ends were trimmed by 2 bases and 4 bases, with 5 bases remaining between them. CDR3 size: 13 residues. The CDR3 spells CASSQRGTGELFF. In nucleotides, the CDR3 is TGTGCCAGCAGCCAAAGGGGCACCGGGGAGCTGTTTTTT.

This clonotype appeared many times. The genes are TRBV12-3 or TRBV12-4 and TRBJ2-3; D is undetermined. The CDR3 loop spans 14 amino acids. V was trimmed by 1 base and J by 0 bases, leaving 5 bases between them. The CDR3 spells CASSLGRSTDTQYF. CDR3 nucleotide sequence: TGTGCCAGCAGTTTAGGGCGGAGCACAGATACGCAGTATTTT.

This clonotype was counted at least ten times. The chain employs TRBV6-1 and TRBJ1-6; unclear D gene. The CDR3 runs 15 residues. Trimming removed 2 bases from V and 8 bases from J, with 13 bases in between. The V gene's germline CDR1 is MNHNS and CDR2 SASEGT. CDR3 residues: CASSERGLGDSPLHF. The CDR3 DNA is TGTGCCAGCAGTGAACGAGGCCTCGGTGATTCACCCCTCCACTTT.

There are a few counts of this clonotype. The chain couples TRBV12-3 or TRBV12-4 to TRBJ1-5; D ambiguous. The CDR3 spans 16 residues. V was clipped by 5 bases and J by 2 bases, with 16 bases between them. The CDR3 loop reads CASSPSGEGGNQPQHF. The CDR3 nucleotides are TGTGCCAGCAGTCCCTCCGGGGAGGGAGGCAATCAGCCCCAGCATTTT.

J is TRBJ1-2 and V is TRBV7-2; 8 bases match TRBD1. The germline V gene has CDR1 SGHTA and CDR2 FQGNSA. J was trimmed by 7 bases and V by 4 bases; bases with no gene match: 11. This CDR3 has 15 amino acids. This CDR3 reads CASSSEYTGGIGYTF. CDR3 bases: TGTGCCAGCAGCTCAGAATACACAGGGGGGATTGGCTACACCTTC. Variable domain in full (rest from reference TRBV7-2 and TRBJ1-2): GAGVSQSPSNKVTEKGKDVELRCDPISGHTALYWYRQSLGQGLEFLIYFQGNSAPDKSGLPSDRFSAERTGGSVSTLTIQRTQQEDSAVYLCASSSEYTGGIGYTFGSGTRLTVV.

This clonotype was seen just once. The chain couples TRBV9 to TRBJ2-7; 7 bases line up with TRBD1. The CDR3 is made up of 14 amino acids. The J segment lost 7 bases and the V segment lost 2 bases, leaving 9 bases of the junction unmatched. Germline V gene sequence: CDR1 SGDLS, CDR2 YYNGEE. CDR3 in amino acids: CASSVEQGLGEQYF. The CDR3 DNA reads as TGTGCCAGCAGCGTCGAACAGGGGTTGGGGGAGCAGTACTTC.

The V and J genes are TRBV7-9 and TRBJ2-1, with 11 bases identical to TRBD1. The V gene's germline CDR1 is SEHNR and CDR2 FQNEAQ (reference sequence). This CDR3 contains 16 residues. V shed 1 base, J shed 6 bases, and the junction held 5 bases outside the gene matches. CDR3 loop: CASSLVGTGGSNEQFF. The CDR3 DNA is TGTGCCAGCAGCTTAGTCGGGACAGGGGGTTCCAATGAGCAGTTCTTC.

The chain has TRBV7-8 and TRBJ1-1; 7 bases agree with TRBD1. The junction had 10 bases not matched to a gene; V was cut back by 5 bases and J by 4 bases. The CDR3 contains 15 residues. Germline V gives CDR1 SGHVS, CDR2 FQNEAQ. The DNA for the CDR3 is TGTGCCAGCAGCGTACACCGGGACAGAAGCACTGAAGCTTTCTTT. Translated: CASSVHRDRSTEAFF.

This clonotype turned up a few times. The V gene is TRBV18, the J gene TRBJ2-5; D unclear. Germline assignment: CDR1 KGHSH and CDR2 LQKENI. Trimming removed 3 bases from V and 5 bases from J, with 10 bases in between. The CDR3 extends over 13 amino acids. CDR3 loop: CASSPFASETQYF. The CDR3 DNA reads TGTGCCAGCTCACCTTTTGCGTCGGAGACCCAGTACTTC. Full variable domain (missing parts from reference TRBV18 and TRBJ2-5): NAGVMQNPRHLVRRRGQEARLRCSPMKGHSHVYWYRQLPEEGLKFMVYLQKENIIDESGMPKERFSAEFPKEGPSILRIQQVVRGDSAAYFCASSPFASETQYFGPGTRLLVL.

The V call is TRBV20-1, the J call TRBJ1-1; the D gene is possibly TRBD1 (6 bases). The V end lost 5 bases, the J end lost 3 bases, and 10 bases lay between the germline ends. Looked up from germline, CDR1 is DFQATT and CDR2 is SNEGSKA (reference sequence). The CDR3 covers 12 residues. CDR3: CSAPRGYTEAFF. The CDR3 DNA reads TGCAGTGCTCCGAGGGGGTACACTGAAGCTTTCTTT.

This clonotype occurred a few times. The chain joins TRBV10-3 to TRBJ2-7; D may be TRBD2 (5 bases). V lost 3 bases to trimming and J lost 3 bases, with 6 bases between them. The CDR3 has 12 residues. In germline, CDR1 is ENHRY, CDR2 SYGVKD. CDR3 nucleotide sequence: TGTGCCATCAGTGACCGGGACTACGAGCAGTACTTC. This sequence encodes CAISDRDYEQYF.

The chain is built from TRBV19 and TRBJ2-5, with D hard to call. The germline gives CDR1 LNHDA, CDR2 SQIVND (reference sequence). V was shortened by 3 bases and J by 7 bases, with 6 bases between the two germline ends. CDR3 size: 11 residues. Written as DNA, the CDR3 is TGTGCCAGTAGTATTCCCGGGACCCAGTACTTC. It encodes CASSIPGTQYF.

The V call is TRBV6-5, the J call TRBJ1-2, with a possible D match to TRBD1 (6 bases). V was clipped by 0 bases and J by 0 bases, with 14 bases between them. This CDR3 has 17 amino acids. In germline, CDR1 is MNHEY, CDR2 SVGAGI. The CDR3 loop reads CASSYSAGHGANYGYTF. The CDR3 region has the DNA TGTGCCAGCAGTTACTCGGCGGGACATGGAGCTAACTATGGCTACACCTTC.

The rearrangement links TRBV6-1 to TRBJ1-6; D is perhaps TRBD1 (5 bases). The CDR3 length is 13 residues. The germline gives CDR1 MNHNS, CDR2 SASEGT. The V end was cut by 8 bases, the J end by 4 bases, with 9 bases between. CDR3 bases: TGTGCCAGCGGGGAGGGGTATAATTCACCCCTCCACTTT. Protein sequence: CASGEGYNSPLHF.

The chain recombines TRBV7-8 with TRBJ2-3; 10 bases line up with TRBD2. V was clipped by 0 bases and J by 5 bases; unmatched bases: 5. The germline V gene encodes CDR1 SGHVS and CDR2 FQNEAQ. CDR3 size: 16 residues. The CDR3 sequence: CASSLASGRAEDTQYF. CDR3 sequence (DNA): TGTGCCAGCAGCTTAGCCAGCGGGAGGGCCGAAGATACGCAGTATTTT.

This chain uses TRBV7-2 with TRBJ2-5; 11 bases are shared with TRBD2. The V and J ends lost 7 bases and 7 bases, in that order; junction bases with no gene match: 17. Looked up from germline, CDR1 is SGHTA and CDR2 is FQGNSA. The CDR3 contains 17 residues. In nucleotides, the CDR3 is TGTGCCAGCACCACCTCGCCCGGGACTAGCGGTCTGCGGACCCAGTACTTC. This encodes CASTTSPGTSGLRTQYF.

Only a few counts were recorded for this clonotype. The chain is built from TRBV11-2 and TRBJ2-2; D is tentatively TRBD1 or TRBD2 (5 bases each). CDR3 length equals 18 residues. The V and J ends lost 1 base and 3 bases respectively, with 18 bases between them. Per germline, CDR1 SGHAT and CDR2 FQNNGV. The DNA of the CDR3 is TGTGCCAGCAGCTTAGGGGGGTTAGGGAGATATTACACCGGGGAGCTGTTTTTT. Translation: CASSLGGLGRYYTGELFF.

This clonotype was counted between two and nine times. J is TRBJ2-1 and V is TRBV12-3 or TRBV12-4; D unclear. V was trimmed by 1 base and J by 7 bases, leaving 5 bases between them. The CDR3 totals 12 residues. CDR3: CASSLDWNEQFF. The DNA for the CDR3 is TGTGCCAGCAGTTTAGATTGGAATGAGCAGTTCTTC.

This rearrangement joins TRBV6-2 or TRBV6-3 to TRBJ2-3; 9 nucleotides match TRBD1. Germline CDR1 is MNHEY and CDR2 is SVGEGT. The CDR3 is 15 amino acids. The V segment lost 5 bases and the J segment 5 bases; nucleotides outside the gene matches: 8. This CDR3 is CASSATGGVLDTQYF. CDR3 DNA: TGTGCCAGCAGTGCAACAGGGGGCGTTCTAGATACGCAGTATTTT.